This T cell receptor (beta chain) was recovered during a study of glioma-infiltrating T cells. Study outcomes and limitations: Above-expected tissue-blood divergence occurred in all gliomas, most in low-grade ones. Only very few CDR3 sequences appeared in both tissue and blood.

Amplification of TCR alpha and beta CDR3 regions from RNA used iRepertoire nested multiplex PCR. For one-step reverse transcription and amplification, 100-400 ng of tissue mRNA or PBMC total RNA was used. TCRdb recomputed calls from the multiplex PCR reads with MiXCR, one row per CDR3 protein. The table includes 95,000 to 110,000 distinct CDR3 sequences, 29% detected once. This clonotype was recorded at least ten times. Its antigen is currently unknown. V was cut by 1 base and J by 2 bases, with 5 bases left in between. Germline CDR1 is MDHEN and CDR2 is SYDVKM. The CDR3 runs 13 residues. This TCR came from a human donor with low-grade glioma or glioblastoma, undergoing nonglioma brain surgery, or in good health (not recorded which). Material: glioma tissue, nonneoplastic brain tissue, or PBMCs (not recorded which). J is TRBJ2-5 and V is TRBV28; D is unclear. The CDR3 DNA sequence: TGTGCCAGCAGTTTATCTAGTCAAGAGACCCAGTACTTC. It specifies CASSLSSQETQYF.